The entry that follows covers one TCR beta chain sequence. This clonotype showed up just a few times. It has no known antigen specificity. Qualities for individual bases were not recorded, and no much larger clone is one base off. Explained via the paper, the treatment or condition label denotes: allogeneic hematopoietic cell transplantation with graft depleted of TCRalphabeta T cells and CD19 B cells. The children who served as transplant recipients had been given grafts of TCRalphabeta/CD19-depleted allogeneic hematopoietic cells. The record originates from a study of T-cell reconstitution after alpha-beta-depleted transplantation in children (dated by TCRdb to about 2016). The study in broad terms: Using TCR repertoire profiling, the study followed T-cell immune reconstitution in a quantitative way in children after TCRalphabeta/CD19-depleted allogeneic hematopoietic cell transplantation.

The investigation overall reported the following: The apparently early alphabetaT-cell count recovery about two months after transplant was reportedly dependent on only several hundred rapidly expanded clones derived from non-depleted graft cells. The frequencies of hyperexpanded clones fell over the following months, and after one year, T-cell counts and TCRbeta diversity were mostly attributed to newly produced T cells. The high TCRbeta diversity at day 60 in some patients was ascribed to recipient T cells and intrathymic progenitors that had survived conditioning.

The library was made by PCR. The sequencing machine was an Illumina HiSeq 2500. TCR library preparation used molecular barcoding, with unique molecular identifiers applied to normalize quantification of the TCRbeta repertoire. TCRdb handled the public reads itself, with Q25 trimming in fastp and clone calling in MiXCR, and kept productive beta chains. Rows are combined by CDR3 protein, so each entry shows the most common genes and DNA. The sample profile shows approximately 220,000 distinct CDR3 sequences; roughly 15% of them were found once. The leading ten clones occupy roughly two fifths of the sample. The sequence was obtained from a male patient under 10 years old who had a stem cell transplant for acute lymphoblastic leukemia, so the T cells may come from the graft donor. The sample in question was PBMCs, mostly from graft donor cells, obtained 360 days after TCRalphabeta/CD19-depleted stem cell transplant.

In nucleotide form, the sequence is TGTGCCAGCAGTCGCAGTGGAAGCACAGATACGCAGTATTTT. Protein translation: CASSRSGSTDTQYF. This receptor chain uses TRBV12-3 or TRBV12-4 and TRBJ2-3; no D gene is confidently identified. V is cut by 5 bases and J by 0 bases, and the space between the germline ends is 9 bases. There are 14 amino acids in the CDR3, from cysteine to phenylalanine inclusive. Only the CDR3 region is kept as DNA, spanning 42 bases read in frame from base 1.